These T cell receptor beta chains were read from a single sample in a study of blood T cell repertoires in COVID-19. Clones were sequenced by immunoSEQ multiplex PCR, and TCRdb holds only the in-frame ones, with some missing. The table lists more than 65,000 clones, roughly 85% of them singletons. The sample consisted of peripheral blood. Receptors were obtained from a woman older than 75 with active or convalescent COVID-19. Each CDR3 is given with its conserved first and last residue. A D gene is named only where the DNA matches it firmly. Size is omitted from some rows. Given values are once, few, many or a class for expanded clones.

V	J	size	D	length	CDR3	DNA
TRBV9	TRBJ1-2	.	TRBD1	13	CASSVGQGDGYTF	TGTGCCAGCAGCGTAGGACAGGGGGATGGCTACACCTTC
TRBV4-1	TRBJ2-3	.	TRBD2	17	CASSQVGLAGGTDTQYF	TGCGCCAGCAGCCAAGTCGGCTTAGCGGGCGGAACAGATACGCAGTATTTT
TRBV2	TRBJ2-1	.	TRBD2	15	CASRTTSGAYNEQFF	TGTGCCAGCAGAACGACTAGCGGTGCCTACAATGAGCAGTTCTTC
TRBV5-1	TRBJ2-1	.	TRBD2	15	CASSIRTSGYNEQFF	TGCGCCAGCAGCATTCGGACTAGCGGGTACAATGAGCAGTTCTTC
TRBV5-1	TRBJ2-3	.	TRBD2	16	CASSLGGSGPTDTQYF	TGCGCCAGCAGCTTGGGCGGGAGCGGCCCCACAGATACGCAGTATTTT
TRBV15	TRBJ2-1	.	TRBD2	16	CATSRGASGYYNEQFF	TGTGCCACCAGCAGAGGGGCTAGCGGGTATTACAATGAGCAGTTCTTC
TRBV28	TRBJ2-3	.	.	11	CASSFKDTQYF	TGTGCCAGCAGTTTCAAAGATACGCAGTATTTT
TRBV7-2	TRBJ2-1	once	TRBD2	15	CASSRTGAGHNEQFF	TGTGCCAGCAGCCGGACGGGAGCGGGGCACAATGAGCAGTTCTTC
TRBV2	TRBJ2-3	.	TRBD2	19	CASRTGKLAGVSGTDTQYF	TGTGCCAGCAGAACCGGGAAGCTAGCGGGAGTGTCAGGTACAGATACGCAGTATTTT
TRBV7-2	TRBJ2-7	.	.	13	CASSPGRDYEQYF	TGTGCCAGCAGTCCAGGCCGCGACTACGAGCAGTACTTC
TRBV4-3	TRBJ2-1	once	TRBD2	15	CASSQASGGYNEQFF	TGCGCCAGCAGCCAAGCTAGCGGGGGGTACAATGAGCAGTTCTTC
TRBV5-5	TRBJ2-1	.	TRBD2	15	CASSLGSGLYNEQFF	TGTGCCAGCAGCTTGGGTAGCGGGCTATACAATGAGCAGTTCTTC
TRBV19	TRBJ2-3	.	.	13	CASSSQGTDTQYF	TGTGCCAGTAGTAGCCAGGGCACAGATACGCAGTATTTT
TRBV14	TRBJ1-2	few	.	14	CASSQATRSGGYTF	TGTGCCAGCAGCCAAGCCACCAGGTCGGGGGGCTACACCTTC
TRBV7-8	TRBJ2-7	.	.	14	CASSLGLGSAEQYF	TGTGCCAGCAGCTTAGGACTAGGTAGTGCCGAGCAGTACTTC
TRBV7-8	TRBJ1-6	.	.	14	CASSFLDYNSPLHF	TGTGCCAGCAGCTTTTTAGATTATAATTCACCCCTCCACTTT
TRBV3-1/TRBV3-2	TRBJ2-1	.	TRBD2	17	CASSQGSSGKIYNEQFF	TGTGCCAGCAGCCAAGGTTCTAGCGGGAAAATCTACAATGAGCAGTTCTTC
TRBV7-2	TRBJ2-5	.	.	13	CASRPAAQETQYF	TGTGCCAGTAGACCGGCGGCGCAAGAGACCCAGTACTTC
TRBV7-2	TRBJ2-5	.	TRBD2	17	CASSPGTSGGARETQYF	TGTGCCAGCAGCCCAGGGACTAGCGGGGGGGCCAGGGAGACCCAGTACTTC
TRBV27	TRBJ2-7	.	TRBD2	14	CASSLLAGAPEQYF	TGTGCCAGCAGTTTATTAGCGGGAGCCCCCGAGCAGTACTTC
TRBV28	TRBJ2-2	.	TRBD1	15	CASSLRGQGTGELFF	TGTGCCAGCAGTTTGCGGGGACAGGGGACCGGGGAGCTGTTTTTT
TRBV11-2	TRBJ2-2	.	TRBD1	12	CATRTGPGELFF	TGTGCCACCCGGACAGGCCCCGGGGAGCTGTTTTTT
TRBV10-3	TRBJ2-3	.	.	15	CAISTSQGPTDTQYF	TGTGCCATCAGTACATCCCAGGGGCCCACAGATACGCAGTATTTT
TRBV30	TRBJ1-5	few	.	17	CAWSVYGSARGNQPQHF	TGTGCCTGGAGTGTATATGGGTCCGCAAGGGGGAATCAGCCCCAGCATTTT
TRBV10-1	TRBJ2-1	.	.	13	CASSGQNYNEQFF	TGCGCCAGCAGTGGACAGAACTACAATGAGCAGTTCTTC
TRBV6-2/TRBV6-3	TRBJ1-5	.	.	14	CASSATQGNEPQHF	TGTGCCAGCAGCGCCACACAGGGAAATGAGCCCCAGCATTTT
TRBV10-3	TRBJ1-2	.	TRBD1	11	CAIYQGASDTF	TGTGCCATCTATCAGGGGGCAAGTGACACCTTC